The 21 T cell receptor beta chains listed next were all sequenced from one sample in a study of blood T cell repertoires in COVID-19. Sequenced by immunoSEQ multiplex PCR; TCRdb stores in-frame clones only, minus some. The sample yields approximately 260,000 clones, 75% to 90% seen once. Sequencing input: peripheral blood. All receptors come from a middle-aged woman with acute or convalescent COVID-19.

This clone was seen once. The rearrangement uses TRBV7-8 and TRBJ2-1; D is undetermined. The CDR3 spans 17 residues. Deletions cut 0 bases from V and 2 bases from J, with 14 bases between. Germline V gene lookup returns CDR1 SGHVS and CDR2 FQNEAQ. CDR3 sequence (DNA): TGTGCCAGCAGCTTAGCTCGTCGGGTGAGGACCTACAATGAGCAGTTCTTC. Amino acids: CASSLARRVRTYNEQFF.

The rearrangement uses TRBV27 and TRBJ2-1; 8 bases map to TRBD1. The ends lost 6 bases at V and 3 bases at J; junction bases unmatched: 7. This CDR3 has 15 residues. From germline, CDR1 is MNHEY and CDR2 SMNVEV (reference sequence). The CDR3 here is CASSPAGGGYNEQFF. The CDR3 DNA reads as TGTGCCAGCAGCCCAGCAGGGGGCGGCTACAATGAGCAGTTCTTC.

CDR3 DNA sequence: TGTGCCAGCTCACCACCGGCGGGGGGGCCAGATACGCAGTATTTT. This sequence encodes CASSPPAGGPDTQYF. J is TRBJ2-3 and V is TRBV18; 9 bases are a match to TRBD2. CDR1 and CDR2 (germline): KGHSH, LQKENI. After removal of 0 bases from V and 4 bases from J, the junction contained 2 bases not matched to a gene. This CDR3 contains 15 residues.

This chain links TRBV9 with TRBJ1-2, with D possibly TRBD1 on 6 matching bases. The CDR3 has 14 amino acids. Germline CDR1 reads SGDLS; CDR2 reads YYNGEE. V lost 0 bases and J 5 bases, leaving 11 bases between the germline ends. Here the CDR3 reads CASSVGYQGYGYTF. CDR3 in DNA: TGTGCCAGCAGCGTAGGATACCAGGGGTATGGCTACACCTTC.

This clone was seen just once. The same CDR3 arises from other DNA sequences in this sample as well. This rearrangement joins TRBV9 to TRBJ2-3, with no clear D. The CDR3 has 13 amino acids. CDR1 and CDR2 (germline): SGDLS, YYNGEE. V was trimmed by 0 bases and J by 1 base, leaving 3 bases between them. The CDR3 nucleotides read TGTGCCAGCAGCGTAGCTGGCACAGATACGCAGTATTTT. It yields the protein CASSVAGTDTQYF.

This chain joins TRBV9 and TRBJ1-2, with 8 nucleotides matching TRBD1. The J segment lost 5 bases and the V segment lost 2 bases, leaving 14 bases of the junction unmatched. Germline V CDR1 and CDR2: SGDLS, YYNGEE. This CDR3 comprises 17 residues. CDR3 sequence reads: CASSVGTGHGGGYGYTF. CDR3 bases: TGTGCCAGCAGCGTCGGGACAGGTCATGGGGGCGGGTATGGCTACACCTTC. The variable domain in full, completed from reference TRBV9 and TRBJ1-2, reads DSGVTQTPKHLITATGQRVTLRCSPRSGDLSVYWYQQSLDQGLQFLIQYYNGEERAKGNILERFSAQQFPDLHSELNLSSLELGDSALYFCASSVGTGHGGGYGYTFGSGTRLTVV.

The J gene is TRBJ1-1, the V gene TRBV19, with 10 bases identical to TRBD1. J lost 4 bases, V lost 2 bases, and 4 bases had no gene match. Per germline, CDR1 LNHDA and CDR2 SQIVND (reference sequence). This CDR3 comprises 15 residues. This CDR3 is CASSIRTGGITEAFF. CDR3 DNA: TGTGCCAGTAGTATACGGACAGGGGGTATCACTGAAGCTTTCTTT.

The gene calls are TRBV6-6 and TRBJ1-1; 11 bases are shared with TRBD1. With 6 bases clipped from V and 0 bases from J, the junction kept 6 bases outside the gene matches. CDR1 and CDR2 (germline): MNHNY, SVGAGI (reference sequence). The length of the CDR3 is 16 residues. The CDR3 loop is CASRTGTGGLNTEAFF. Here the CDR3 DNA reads TGTGCCAGCAGGACCGGGACAGGGGGTTTGAACACTGAAGCTTTCTTT.

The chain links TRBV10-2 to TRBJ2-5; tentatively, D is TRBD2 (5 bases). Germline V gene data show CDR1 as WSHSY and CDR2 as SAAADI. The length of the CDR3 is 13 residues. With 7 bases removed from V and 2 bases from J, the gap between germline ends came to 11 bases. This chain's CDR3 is CASIRTVQETQYF. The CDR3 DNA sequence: TGCGCCAGCATCCGGACTGTTCAAGAGACCCAGTACTTC.

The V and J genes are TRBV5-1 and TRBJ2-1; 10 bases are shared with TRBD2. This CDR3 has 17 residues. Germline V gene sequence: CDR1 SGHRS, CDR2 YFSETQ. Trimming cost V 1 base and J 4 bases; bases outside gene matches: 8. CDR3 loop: CASSLLASGGPYNEQFF. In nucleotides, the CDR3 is TGCGCCAGCAGCTTGTTGGCTAGCGGGGGACCTTACAATGAGCAGTTCTTC. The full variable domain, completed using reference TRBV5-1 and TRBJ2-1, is KAGVTQTPRYLIKTRGQQVTLSCSPISGHRSVSWYQQTPGQGLQFLFEYFSETQRNKGNFPGRFSGRQFSNSRSEMNVSTLELGDSALYLCASSLLASGGPYNEQFFGPGTRLTVL.

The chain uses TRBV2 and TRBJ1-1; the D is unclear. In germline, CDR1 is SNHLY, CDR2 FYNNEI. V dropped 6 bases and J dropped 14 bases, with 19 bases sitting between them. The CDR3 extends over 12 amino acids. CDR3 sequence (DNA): TGTGCCAGCAGCGGAGACGGTTCGGGTAGATTCTTT. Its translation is CASSGDGSGRFF.

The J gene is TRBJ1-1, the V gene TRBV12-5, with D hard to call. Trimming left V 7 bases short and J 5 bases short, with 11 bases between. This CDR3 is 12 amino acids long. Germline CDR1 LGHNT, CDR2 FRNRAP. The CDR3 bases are TGTGCTAGTGCCTTCCCTCGGACTGAAGCTTTCTTT. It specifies CASAFPRTEAFF.

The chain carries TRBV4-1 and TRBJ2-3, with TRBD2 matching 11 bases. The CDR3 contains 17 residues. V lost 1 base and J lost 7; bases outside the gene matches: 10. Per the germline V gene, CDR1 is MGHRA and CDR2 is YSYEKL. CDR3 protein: CASSQGYSGGAANTQYF. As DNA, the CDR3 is TGCGCCAGCAGCCAAGGTTATAGCGGGGGGGCCGCGAATACGCAGTATTTT.

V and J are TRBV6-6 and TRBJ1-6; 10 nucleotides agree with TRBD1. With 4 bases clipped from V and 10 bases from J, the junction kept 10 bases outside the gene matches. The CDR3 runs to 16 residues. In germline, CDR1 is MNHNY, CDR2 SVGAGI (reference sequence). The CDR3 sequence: CASSFNAAGQGSPLHF. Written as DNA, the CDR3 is TGTGCCAGCAGTTTCAACGCGGCGGGACAGGGGTCACCCCTCCACTTT.

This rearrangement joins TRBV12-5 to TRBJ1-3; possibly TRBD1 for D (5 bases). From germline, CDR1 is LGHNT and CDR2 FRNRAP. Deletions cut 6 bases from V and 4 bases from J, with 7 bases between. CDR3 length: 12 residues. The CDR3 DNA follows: TGTGCTAGTGGAGACAGAGGAAACACCATATATTTT. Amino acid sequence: CASGDRGNTIYF.

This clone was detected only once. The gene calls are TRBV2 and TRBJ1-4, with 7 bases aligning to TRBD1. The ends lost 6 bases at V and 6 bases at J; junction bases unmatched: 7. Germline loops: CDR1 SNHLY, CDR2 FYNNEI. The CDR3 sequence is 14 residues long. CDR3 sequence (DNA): TGTGCCAGCAGGGCCGGGACAGCCTATGAAAAACTGTTTTTT. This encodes CASRAGTAYEKLFF.

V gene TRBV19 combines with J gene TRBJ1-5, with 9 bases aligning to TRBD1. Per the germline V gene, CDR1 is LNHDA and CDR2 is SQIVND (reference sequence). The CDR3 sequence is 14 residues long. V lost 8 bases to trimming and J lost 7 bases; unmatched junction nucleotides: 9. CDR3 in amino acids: CASCTGGLGQPQHF. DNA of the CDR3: TGTGCCAGTTGTACAGGGGGCCTCGGGCAGCCCCAGCATTTT.

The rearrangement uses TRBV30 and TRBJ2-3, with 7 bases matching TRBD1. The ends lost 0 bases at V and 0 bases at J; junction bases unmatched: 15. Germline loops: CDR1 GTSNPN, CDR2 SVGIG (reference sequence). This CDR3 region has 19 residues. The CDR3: CAWSVKWTGPITSTDTQYF. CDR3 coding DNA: TGTGCCTGGAGTGTAAAGTGGACAGGACCTATCACTAGCACAGATACGCAGTATTTT.

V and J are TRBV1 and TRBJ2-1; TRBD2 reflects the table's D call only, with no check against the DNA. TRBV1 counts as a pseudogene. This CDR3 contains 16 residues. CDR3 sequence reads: CTSSQGRPSGENEQFF. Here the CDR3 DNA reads TGCACCAGCAGCCAAGGAAGGCCTAGCGGGGAGAATGAGCAGTTCTTC.

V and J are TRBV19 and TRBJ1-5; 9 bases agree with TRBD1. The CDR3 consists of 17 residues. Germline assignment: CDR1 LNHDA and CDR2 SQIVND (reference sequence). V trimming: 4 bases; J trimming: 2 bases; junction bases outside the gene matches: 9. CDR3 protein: CASSTPGQGRGNQPQHF. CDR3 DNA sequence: TGTGCCAGTAGTACCCCGGGACAGGGACGGGGCAATCAGCCCCAGCATTTT.

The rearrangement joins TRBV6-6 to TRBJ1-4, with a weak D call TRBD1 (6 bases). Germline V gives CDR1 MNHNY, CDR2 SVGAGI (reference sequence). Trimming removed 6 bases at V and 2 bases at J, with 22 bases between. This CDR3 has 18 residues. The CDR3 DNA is TGTGCCAGCAGCCGAGGGCGGGCAGGGGCCCTTACTAATGAAAAACTGTTTTTT. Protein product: CASSRGRAGALTNEKLFF.